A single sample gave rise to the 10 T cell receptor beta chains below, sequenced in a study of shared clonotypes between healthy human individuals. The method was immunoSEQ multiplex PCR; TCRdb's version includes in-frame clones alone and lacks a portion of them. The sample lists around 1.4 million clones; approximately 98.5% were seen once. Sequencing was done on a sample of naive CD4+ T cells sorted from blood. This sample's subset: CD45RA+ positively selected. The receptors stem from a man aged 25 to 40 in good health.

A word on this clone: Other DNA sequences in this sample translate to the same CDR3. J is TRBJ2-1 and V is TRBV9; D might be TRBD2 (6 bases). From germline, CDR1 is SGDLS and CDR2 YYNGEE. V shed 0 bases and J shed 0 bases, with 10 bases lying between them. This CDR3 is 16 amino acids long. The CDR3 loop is CASSVAPGVSYNEQFF. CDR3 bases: TGTGCCAGCAGCGTAGCTCCGGGAGTCTCCTACAATGAGCAGTTCTTC.

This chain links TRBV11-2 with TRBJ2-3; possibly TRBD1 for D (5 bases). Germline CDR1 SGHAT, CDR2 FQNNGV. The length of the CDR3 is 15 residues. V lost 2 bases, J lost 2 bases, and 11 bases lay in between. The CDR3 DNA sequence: TGTGCCAGCAGCTTAAGACAGCCAAACACAGATACGCAGTATTTT. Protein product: CASSLRQPNTDTQYF.

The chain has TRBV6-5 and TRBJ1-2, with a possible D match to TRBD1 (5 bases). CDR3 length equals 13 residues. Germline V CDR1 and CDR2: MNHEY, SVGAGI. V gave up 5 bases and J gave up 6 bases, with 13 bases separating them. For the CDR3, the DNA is TGTGCCAGCAGTGCCGGACAACCCAATGGCTACACCTTC. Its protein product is CASSAGQPNGYTF.

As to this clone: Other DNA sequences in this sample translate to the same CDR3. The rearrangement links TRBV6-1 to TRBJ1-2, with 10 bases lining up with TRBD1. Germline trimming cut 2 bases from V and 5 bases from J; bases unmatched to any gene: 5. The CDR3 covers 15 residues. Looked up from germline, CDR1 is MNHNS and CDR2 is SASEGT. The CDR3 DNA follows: TGTGCCAGCAGTGAACCCGGACAGGGGGGATATGGCTACACCTTC. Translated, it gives CASSEPGQGGYGYTF.

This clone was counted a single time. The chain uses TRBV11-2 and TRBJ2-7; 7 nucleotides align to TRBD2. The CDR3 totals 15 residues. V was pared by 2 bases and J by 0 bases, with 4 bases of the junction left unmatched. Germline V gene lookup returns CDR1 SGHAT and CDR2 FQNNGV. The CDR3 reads CASSLTSASSYEQYF. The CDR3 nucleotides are TGTGCCAGCAGCTTAACTAGCGCCAGCTCCTACGAGCAGTACTTC.

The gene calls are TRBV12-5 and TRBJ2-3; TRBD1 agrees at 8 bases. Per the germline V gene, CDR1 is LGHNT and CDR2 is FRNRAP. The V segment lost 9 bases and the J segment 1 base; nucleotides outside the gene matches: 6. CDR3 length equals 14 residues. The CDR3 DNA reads TGTGCTAGCAGCGGACAGGGTGGCACAGATACGCAGTATTTT. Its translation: CASSGQGGTDTQYF.

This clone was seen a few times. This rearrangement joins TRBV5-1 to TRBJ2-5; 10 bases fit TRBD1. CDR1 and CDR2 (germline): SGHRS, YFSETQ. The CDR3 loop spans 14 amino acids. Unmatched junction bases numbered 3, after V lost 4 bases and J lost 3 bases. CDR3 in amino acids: CASSAGTGEETQYF. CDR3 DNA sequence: TGCGCCAGCAGCGCCGGGACAGGGGAAGAGACCCAGTACTTC.

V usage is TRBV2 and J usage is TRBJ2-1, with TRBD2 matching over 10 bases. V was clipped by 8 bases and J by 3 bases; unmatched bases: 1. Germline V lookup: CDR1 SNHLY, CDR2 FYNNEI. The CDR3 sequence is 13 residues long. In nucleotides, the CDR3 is TGTGCCAGCCTAGCGGGAGTCTACAATGAGCAGTTCTTC. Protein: CASLAGVYNEQFF.

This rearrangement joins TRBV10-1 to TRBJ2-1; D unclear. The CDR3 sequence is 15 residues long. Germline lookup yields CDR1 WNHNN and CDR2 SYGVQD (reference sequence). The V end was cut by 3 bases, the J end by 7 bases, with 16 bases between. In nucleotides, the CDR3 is TGCGCCAGCAGTGAAAATCGAAACGATAGGAATGAGCAGTTCTTC. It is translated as CASSENRNDRNEQFF.

The CDR3 region has the DNA TGTGCCAGCAGCTTAGGGGGGACGGTCCAAGAGACCCAGTACTTC. Translation gives CASSLGGTVQETQYF. The chain has TRBV11-2 and TRBJ2-5; D possibly matches TRBD1 or TRBD2 (5 bases each). Trimming took off 1 base at V and 1 base at J, with 10 bases between the two ends. The CDR3 is made up of 15 amino acids. The V gene's germline CDR1 is SGHAT and CDR2 FQNNGV.